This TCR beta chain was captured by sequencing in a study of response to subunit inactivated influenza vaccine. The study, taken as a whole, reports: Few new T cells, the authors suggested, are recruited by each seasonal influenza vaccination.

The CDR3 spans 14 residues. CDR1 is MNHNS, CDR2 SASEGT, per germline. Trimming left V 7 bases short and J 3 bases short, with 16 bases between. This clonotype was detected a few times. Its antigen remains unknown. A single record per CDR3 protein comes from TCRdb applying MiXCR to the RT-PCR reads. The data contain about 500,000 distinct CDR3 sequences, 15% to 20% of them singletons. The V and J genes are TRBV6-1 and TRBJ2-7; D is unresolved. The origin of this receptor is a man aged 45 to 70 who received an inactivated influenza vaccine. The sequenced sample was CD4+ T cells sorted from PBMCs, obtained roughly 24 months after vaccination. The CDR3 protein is CASTKGPLLYEQYF. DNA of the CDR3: TGTGCCAGCACCAAAGGTCCTCTTCTCTACGAGCAGTACTTC.